The sequence of this T cell receptor (beta chain) was determined in a study of neoadjuvant anti-PD-1 for oral cavity cancer. Study background: Around day 43, patients without progression received a fourth nivolumab dose before surgery.

The CDR3 has 14 amino acids. V was pared by 4 bases and J by 9 bases, with 12 bases of the junction left unmatched. The germline CDR1 and CDR2 sequences are SGHAT and FQNNGV. Analysis of PBMCs was direct, with no culture step. Blood libraries mostly used roughly 0.5 ug genomic DNA, six replicates each. Sequenced by immunoSEQ multiplex PCR; TCRdb stores in-frame clones only, minus some. The repertoire holds 55,000 to 80,000 clones, about four fifths seen once, with roughly 3.5% in the top ten. This specimen was PBMCs, taken before nivolumab (anti-PD-1) treatment. This chain joins TRBV11-2 and TRBJ2-7; 7 bases are shared with TRBD2. The source is a person between 40 and 85 years old with oral cavity squamous cell carcinoma. The CDR3 loop reads CASSSALAGGGQYF. The CDR3 DNA reads as TGTGCCAGCAGCTCCGCGTTAGCGGGCGGGGGGCAGTACTTC.